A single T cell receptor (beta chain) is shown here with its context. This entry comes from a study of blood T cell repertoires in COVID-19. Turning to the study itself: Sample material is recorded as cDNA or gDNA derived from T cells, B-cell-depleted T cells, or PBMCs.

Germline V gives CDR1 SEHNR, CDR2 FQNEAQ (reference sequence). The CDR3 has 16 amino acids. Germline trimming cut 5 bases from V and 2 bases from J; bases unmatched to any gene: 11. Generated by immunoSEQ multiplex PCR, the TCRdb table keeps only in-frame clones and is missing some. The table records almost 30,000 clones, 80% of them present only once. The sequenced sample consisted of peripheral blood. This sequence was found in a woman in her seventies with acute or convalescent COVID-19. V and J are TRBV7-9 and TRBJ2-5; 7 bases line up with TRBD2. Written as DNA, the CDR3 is TGTGCCAGCAGCCCACTTTGGGGGAGGGCTCAAGAGACCCAGTACTTC. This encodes CASSPLWGRAQETQYF.